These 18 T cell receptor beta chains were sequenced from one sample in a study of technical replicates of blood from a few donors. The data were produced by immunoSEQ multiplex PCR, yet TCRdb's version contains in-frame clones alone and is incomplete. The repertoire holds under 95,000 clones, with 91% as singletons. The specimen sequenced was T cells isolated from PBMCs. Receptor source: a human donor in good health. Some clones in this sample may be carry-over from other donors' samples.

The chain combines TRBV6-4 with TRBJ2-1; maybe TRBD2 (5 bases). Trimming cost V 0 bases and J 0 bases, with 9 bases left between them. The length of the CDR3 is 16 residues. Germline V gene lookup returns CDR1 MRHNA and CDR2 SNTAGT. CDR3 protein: CASSDSEDSSYNEQFF. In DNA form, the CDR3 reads TGTGCCAGCAGTGACTCGGAGGATAGCTCCTACAATGAGCAGTTCTTC.

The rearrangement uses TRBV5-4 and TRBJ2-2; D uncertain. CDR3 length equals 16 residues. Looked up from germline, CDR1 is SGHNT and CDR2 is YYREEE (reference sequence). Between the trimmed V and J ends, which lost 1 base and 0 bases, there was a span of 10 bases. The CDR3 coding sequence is TGTGCCAGCAGCTTGTTAACCCAGACGAACACCGGGGAGCTGTTTTTT. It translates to CASSLLTQTNTGELFF.

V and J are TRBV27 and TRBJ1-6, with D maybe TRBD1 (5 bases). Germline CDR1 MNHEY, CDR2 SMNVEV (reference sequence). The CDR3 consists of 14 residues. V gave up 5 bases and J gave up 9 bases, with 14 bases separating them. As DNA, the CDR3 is TGTGCCAGCAGTACGTTCAGGGAGGGTTCACCCCTCCACTTT. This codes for CASSTFREGSPLHF.

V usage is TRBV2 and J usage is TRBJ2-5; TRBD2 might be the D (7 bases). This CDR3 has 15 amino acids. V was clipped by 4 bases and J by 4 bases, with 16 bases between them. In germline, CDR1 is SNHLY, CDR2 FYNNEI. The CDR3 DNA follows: TGTGCCAGCAGTGTAGCGGGTCGAGGGGGAGAGACCCAGTACTTC. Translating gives CASSVAGRGGETQYF. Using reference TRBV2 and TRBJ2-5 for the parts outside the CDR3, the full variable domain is EPEVTQTPSHQVTQMGQEVILRCVPISNHLYFYWYRQILGQKVEFLVSFYNNEISEKSEIFDDQFSVERPDGSNFTLKIRSTKLEDSAMYFCASSVAGRGGETQYFGPGTRLLVL.

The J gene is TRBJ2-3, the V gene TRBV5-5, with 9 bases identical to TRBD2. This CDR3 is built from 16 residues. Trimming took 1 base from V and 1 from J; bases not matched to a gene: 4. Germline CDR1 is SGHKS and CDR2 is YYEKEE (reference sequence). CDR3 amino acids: CASSLMTSGGTDTQYF. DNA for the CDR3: TGTGCCAGCAGCTTGATGACTAGCGGAGGCACAGATACGCAGTATTTT.

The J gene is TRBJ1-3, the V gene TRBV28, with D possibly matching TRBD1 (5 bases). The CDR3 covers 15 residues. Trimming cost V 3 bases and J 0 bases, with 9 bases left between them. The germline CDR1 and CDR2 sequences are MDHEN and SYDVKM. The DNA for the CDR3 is TGTGCCAGCAGTTTCGACAGAAACTCTGGAAACACCATATATTTT. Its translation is CASSFDRNSGNTIYF.

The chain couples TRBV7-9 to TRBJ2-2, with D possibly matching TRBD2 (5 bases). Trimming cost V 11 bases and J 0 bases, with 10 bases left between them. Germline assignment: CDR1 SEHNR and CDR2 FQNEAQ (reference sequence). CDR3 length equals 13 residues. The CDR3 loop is CAWWGANTGELFF. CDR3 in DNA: TGTGCCTGGTGGGGAGCGAACACCGGGGAGCTGTTTTTT.

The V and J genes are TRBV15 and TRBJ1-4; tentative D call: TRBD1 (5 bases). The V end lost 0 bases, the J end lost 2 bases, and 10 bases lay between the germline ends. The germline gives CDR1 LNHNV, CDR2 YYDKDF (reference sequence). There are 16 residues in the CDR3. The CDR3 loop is CATSRDPGGTNEKLFF. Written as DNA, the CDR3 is TGTGCCACCAGCAGAGATCCCGGGGGTACTAATGAAAAACTGTTTTTT. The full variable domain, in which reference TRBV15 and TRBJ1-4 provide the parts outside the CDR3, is DAMVIQNPRYQVTQFGKPVTLSCSQTLNHNVMYWYQQKSSQAPKLLFHYYDKDFNNEADTPDNFQSRRPNTSFCFLDIRSPGLGDTAMYLCATSRDPGGTNEKLFFGSGTQLSVL.

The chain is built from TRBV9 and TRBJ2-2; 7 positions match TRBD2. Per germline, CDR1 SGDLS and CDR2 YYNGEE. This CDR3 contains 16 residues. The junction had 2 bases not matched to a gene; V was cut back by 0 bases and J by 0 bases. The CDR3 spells CASSVGLAANTGELFF. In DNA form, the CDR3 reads TGTGCCAGCAGCGTAGGGCTAGCGGCGAACACCGGGGAGCTGTTTTTT. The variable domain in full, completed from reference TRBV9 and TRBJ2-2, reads DSGVTQTPKHLITATGQRVTLRCSPRSGDLSVYWYQQSLDQGLQFLIQYYNGEERAKGNILERFSAQQFPDLHSELNLSSLELGDSALYFCASSVGLAANTGELFFGEGSRLTVL.

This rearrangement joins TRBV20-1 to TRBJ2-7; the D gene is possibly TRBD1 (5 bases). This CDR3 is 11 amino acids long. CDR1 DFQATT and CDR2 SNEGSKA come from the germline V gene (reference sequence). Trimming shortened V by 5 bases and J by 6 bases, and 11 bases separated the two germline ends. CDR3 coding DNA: TGCAGTGCTTCTAAACAGGCCGAGCAGTACTTC. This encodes CSASKQAEQYF.

As DNA, the CDR3 is TGTGCCAGCAGTGAATCACAGGGGTTGAACACTGAAGCTTTCTTT. Translating gives CASSESQGLNTEAFF. V and J are TRBV6-1 and TRBJ1-1; 7 positions agree with TRBD1. The ends lost 2 bases at V and 0 bases at J; junction bases unmatched: 3. CDR1 and CDR2 from the germline V gene are MNHNS and SASEGT. The CDR3 runs to 15 residues.

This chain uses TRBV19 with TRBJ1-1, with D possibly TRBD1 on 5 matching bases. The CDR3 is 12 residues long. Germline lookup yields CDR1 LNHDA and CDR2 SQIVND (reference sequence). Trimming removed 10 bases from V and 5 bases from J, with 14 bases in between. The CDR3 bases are TGTGCCATCTTAGGTGACAGTACTGAAGCTTTCTTT. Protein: CAILGDSTEAFF.

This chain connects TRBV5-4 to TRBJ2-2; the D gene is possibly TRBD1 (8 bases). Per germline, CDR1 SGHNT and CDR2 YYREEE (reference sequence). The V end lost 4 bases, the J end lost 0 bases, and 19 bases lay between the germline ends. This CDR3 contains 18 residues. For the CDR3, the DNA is TGTGCCAGCAGCCCGGGAGGCAGGGGGCGAACGAACACCGGGGAGCTGTTTTTT. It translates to CASSPGGRGRTNTGELFF.

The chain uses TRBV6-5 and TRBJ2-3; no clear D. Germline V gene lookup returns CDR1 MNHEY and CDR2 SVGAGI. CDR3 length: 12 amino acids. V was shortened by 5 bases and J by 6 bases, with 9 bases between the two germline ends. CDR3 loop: CASSDTWDTQYF. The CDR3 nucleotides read TGTGCCAGCAGTGACACGTGGGATACGCAGTATTTT.

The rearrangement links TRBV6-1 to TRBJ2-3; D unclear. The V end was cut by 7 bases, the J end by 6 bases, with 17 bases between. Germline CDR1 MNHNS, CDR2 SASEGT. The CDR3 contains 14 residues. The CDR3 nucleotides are TGTGCCAGCATCTACAGCACACTTGGTGATACGCAGTATTTT. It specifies CASIYSTLGDTQYF.

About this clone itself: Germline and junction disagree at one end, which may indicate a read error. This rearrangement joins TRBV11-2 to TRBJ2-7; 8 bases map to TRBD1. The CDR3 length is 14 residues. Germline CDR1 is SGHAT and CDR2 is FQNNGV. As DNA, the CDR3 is TGTGCCAGCAGCATAGACAGGGGTGGCTACGAGCAGTACTTC. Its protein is CASSIDRGGYEQYF.

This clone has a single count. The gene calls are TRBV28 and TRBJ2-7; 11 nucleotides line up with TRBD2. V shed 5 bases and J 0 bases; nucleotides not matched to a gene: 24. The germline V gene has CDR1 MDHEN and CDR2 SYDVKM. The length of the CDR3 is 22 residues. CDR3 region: CASSGGGGSTSGRWALSYEQYF. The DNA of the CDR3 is TGTGCCAGCAGTGGAGGGGGGGGGAGCACTAGCGGGAGATGGGCCCTCTCCTACGAGCAGTACTTC.

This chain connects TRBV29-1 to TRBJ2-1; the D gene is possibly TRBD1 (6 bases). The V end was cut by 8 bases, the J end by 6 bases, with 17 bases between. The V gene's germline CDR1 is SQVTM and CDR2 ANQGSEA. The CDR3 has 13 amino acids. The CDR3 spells CSTGLGPSNEQFF. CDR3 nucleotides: TGCAGCACAGGGTTGGGTCCCTCCAATGAGCAGTTCTTC.